The 27 T cell receptor beta chains given below trace back to one sample, sequenced in a study of blood T cells in healthy people across ages. Through a sample-barcoded 5' primer and a J-beta primer mix, a second PCR was run for 7 to 11 cycles. TCRdb redid the calling of the 5' RACE reads with MiXCR, one entry per CDR3 protein. This sample has roughly 680,000 distinct CDR3 sequences, with around 50% found just once. Sequencing input: blood. The receptors come from a woman older than 75 in good health.

This clonotype was counted many times. The J gene is TRBJ2-1, the V gene TRBV9; 7 bases match TRBD2. This CDR3 is 14 amino acids long. Looked up from germline, CDR1 is SGDLS and CDR2 is YYNGEE. V shed 4 bases and J 9 bases; nucleotides not matched to a gene: 10. CDR3 sequence (DNA): TGTGCCAGCAGCTCTCAGCGGGGCCCCGGTGAGCAGTTCTTC. It specifies CASSSQRGPGEQFF.

The rearrangement joins TRBV7-9 to TRBJ1-1, with a possible D match to TRBD1 (6 bases). The CDR3 covers 14 residues. Germline CDR1 SEHNR, CDR2 FQNEAQ (reference sequence). Trimming left V 5 bases short and J 1 base short, with 11 bases between. For the CDR3, the DNA is TGTGCCAGCAGCCAGAAGGGGGAGAACACTGAAGCTTTCTTT. Amino acid sequence: CASSQKGENTEAFF.

The rearrangement links TRBV6-1 to TRBJ2-6, with a tentative D call TRBD1 (6 bases). The V end lost 1 base, the J end lost 2 bases, and 9 bases lay between the germline ends. CDR3 size: 16 residues. Looked up from germline, CDR1 is MNHNS and CDR2 is SASEGT. Here the CDR3 reads CASSEEDRTGANVLTF. DNA for the CDR3: TGTGCCAGCAGTGAAGAGGACAGAACTGGGGCCAACGTCCTGACTTTC.

The rearrangement uses TRBV19 and TRBJ2-1, with 9 bases lining up with TRBD1. V shed 4 bases and J 4 bases; nucleotides not matched to a gene: 8. Per germline, CDR1 LNHDA and CDR2 SQIVND (reference sequence). This CDR3 spans 16 amino acids. The CDR3 region has the DNA TGTGCCAGTAGTACCGGGACAGGGATATCTTACAATGAGCAGTTCTTC. Translation: CASSTGTGISYNEQFF.

A remark on this clonotype: A clone one base away is much larger, so this may be a read error. The chain couples TRBV24-1 to TRBJ2-5; 11 bases map to TRBD2. This CDR3 has 16 residues. V shed 3 bases and J 11 bases; nucleotides not matched to a gene: 13. Looked up from germline, CDR1 is KGHDR and CDR2 is SFDVKD. CDR3 in amino acids: CATSDLAGGTFREQYF. CDR3 DNA sequence: TGTGCCACCAGTGATCTAGCGGGGGGCACCTTTCGTGAGCAGTACTTC.

This clonotype was recorded at least ten times. The chain carries TRBV7-2 and TRBJ2-1, with a possible D match to TRBD2 (6 bases). The germline V gene has CDR1 SGHTA and CDR2 FQGNSA. CDR3 size: 15 residues. Trimming removed 6 bases from V and 1 base from J, with 13 bases in between. In nucleotides, the CDR3 is TGTGCCAGCAGACTAGCCGGAGGGTCCTACAATGAGCAGTTCTTC. Protein sequence: CASRLAGGSYNEQFF.

This clonotype was found a few times. The V and J genes are TRBV27 and TRBJ2-6; D not resolved. CDR3 length: 16 amino acids. CDR1 is MNHEY and CDR2 is SMNVEV in the germline V gene (reference sequence). Trimming left V 3 bases short and J 0 bases short, with 9 bases between. CDR3 residues: CASSLTGNSGANVLTF. The CDR3, as DNA: TGTGCCAGCAGTTTGACGGGCAACTCTGGGGCCAACGTCCTGACTTTC. Full variable domain (outside the CDR3, taken from reference TRBV27 and TRBJ2-6): EAQVTQNPRYLITVTGKKLTVTCSQNMNHEYMSWYRQDPGLGLRQIYYSMNVEVTDKGDVPEGYKVSRKEKRNFPLILESPSPNQTSLYFCASSLTGNSGANVLTFGAGSRLTVL.

On this clonotype itself: A much larger clone differs by one base, so this may be a read error. The chain carries TRBV29-1 and TRBJ2-5, with unresolved D. The better agreement between TRBJ2-7 and the DNA end casts doubt on the J call. The germline gives CDR1 SQVTM, CDR2 ANQGSEA. CDR3 length equals 12 residues. The CDR3 bases are TGCAGCGTTGTGGCAGGACCCTGCGAGCAGTACTTC. Residues: CSVVAGPCEQYF.

Note on this clonotype: Possible read error: a much larger clone is one base away. The chain carries TRBV9 and TRBJ2-1; a possible D gene is TRBD2 (7 bases). The V end lost 3 bases, the J end lost 8 bases, and 18 bases lay between the germline ends. The CDR3 has 15 residues. Per germline, CDR1 SGDLS and CDR2 YYNGEE. The CDR3 DNA reads TGTGCCAGCAGCGCGGGGGGCACGGCTTACGATGAGCAGTTCTTC. Residues: CASSAGGTAYDEQFF.

Ten or more counts support this clonotype. V and J are TRBV3-1 and TRBJ2-4, with D possibly TRBD1 on 6 matching bases. The CDR3 has 16 residues. The V gene's germline CDR1 is LGHDT and CDR2 YNNKEL (reference sequence). Trimming stripped 1 base from V and 6 bases from J, with 16 bases between. The CDR3 nucleotides read TGTGCCAGCAGCCAAGCGCACAGGGTGAGCGGAAACATTCAGTACTTC. Encoded protein: CASSQAHRVSGNIQYF.

There are many counts of this clonotype. The rearrangement joins TRBV6-2 or TRBV6-3 to TRBJ2-3, with D unclear. Trimming left V 2 bases short and J 6 bases short, with 15 bases between. There are 15 residues in the CDR3. The germline V gene encodes CDR1 MNHEY and CDR2 SVGEGT. For the CDR3, the DNA is TGTGCCAGCAGTTACCTACTTTCACAGAGTGATACGCAGTATTTT. Translation: CASSYLLSQSDTQYF.

The chain links TRBV16 to TRBJ2-7; unclear D gene. The CDR3 totals 12 residues. Trimming stripped 4 bases from V and 5 bases from J, with 9 bases between. Germline V lookup: CDR1 KGHSY, CDR2 FQNENV. The CDR3 region has the DNA TGTGCCAGCAGCCCAATAGGACACGAGCAGTACTTC. Translated: CASSPIGHEQYF.

In this sample, this clonotype turned up many times. The chain couples TRBV27 to TRBJ2-1; possible D gene TRBD2, 6 bases. The germline V gene has CDR1 MNHEY and CDR2 SMNVEV (reference sequence). The length of the CDR3 is 15 residues. Trimming shortened V by 8 bases and J by 1 base, and 15 bases separated the two germline ends. CDR3 DNA: TGTGCCAGCGGGGAGGTGGGAAGTTCCTACAATGAGCAGTTCTTC. The encoded protein is CASGEVGSSYNEQFF.

The chain couples TRBV7-2 to TRBJ2-4; TRBD2 agrees at 10 bases. CDR1 SGHTA and CDR2 FQGNSA come from the germline V gene. This CDR3 has 15 residues. The J segment lost 13 bases and the V segment lost 5 bases, leaving 14 bases of the junction unmatched. The CDR3 nucleotides are TGTGCCAGCAGCGAGACCATTAGCGGGAGGAATGAGCAGTACTTC. Translated, it gives CASSETISGRNEQYF.

This clonotype turned up a few times. The chain joins TRBV5-1 to TRBJ2-3; D is possibly TRBD1 (5 bases). V was pared by 6 bases and J by 1 base, with 9 bases between. The CDR3 is 13 amino acids. Germline-derived CDR1 and CDR2 are SGHRS and YFSETQ. The CDR3 sequence: CASIQQGTDTQYF. In DNA, the CDR3 is TGCGCCAGCATTCAACAGGGCACAGATACGCAGTATTTT.

V and J are TRBV10-3 and TRBJ1-1; perhaps TRBD1 as D (5 bases). V lost 3 bases and J lost 7, with 12 bases in between. Germline values: CDR1 ENHRY, CDR2 SYGVKD. The CDR3 sequence is 13 residues long. The CDR3 loop reads CAISDGGAGEAFF. The CDR3 region has the DNA TGTGCCATCAGTGACGGCGGGGCCGGTGAAGCTTTCTTT.

The CDR3: CASSQGAQGQPQHF. In DNA, the CDR3 is TGTGCCAGCAGTCAGGGGGCGCAGGGTCAGCCCCAGCATTTT. The chain employs TRBV28 and TRBJ1-5; 8 positions agree with TRBD1. The germline CDR1 and CDR2 sequences are MDHEN and SYDVKM. J was trimmed by 6 bases and V by 5 bases; bases with no gene match: 6. The CDR3 has 14 amino acids.

In its sample, this clonotype was seen once. With a much larger clone just one base away, this may be a read error. The chain joins TRBV5-1 to TRBJ2-4, with 7 bases lining up with TRBD1. The assigned J gene may be wrong: the sequence end matches TRBJ2-7 better. CDR3 size: 13 residues. Germline CDR1 is SGHRS and CDR2 is YFSETQ. The CDR3 DNA sequence: TGCGCCAGCAGCACGGGACAGCACTACGAGCAGTACTTC. Its translation is CASSTGQHYEQYF.

On this clonotype: Mismatch with germline at one junction end may stem from a read error. The V call is TRBV29-1, the J call TRBJ2-1, with 9 bases lining up with TRBD1. The CDR3 length is 11 residues. Germline-derived CDR1 and CDR2 are SQVTM and ANQGSEA. The CDR3 DNA reads TGCAGCGGTGAACTACGGGACAGGGAGTTCTTC. This sequence encodes CSGELRDREFF.

V is TRBV7-6 and J is TRBJ2-7, with a weak D call TRBD2 (6 bases). Trimming pared 0 bases from V and 2 bases from J, leaving 11 bases between. This CDR3 contains 15 residues. The germline V gene has CDR1 SGHVS and CDR2 FNYEAQ. The CDR3 coding sequence is TGTGCCAGCAGCTTAGCTCCGGGACTCCCCTACGAGCAGTACTTC. Translation gives CASSLAPGLPYEQYF.

The gene calls are TRBV20-1 and TRBJ1-2; TRBD1 aligns across 11 bases. Looked up from germline, CDR1 is DFQATT and CDR2 is SNEGSKA (reference sequence). With 6 bases clipped from V and 7 bases from J, the junction kept 4 bases outside the gene matches. The CDR3 consists of 12 residues. CDR3 nucleotide sequence: TGCAGTGCCGGACAGGGGGCGCGTGGCTACACCTTC. Its protein product is CSAGQGARGYTF.

The table lists this clonotype with many counts. The rearrangement uses TRBV5-1 and TRBJ2-7; 7 bases align to TRBD2. Germline values: CDR1 SGHRS, CDR2 YFSETQ. The V and J ends lost 4 bases and 4 bases, in that order; junction bases with no gene match: 14. This CDR3 has 16 amino acids. The CDR3 region is CASSPFEGEGRYEQYF. CDR3 DNA: TGCGCCAGCAGCCCTTTTGAAGGGGAGGGGAGATACGAGCAGTACTTC.

The chain links TRBV5-1 to TRBJ2-1; TRBD2 agrees at 8 bases. In germline, CDR1 is SGHRS, CDR2 YFSETQ. V lost 4 bases to trimming and J lost 9 bases; unmatched junction nucleotides: 9. The CDR3 runs 14 residues. CDR3: CASSGGGLECEQFF. CDR3 DNA: TGCGCCAGCAGCGGCGGGGGACTAGAATGTGAGCAGTTCTTC.

This clonotype was counted ten times or more. The chain is built from TRBV10-3 and TRBJ2-7; 8 bases align to TRBD2. V lost 8 bases and J lost 7; bases outside the gene matches: 7. The germline V gene encodes CDR1 ENHRY and CDR2 SYGVKD. The CDR3 is made up of 12 amino acids. The CDR3 spells CAIRSGSDEQYF. CDR3 DNA: TGTGCCATCCGCAGCGGGAGTGATGAGCAGTACTTC.

CDR3 sequence reads: CASGYRVFTEAFF. For the CDR3, the DNA is TGTGCCAGCGGGTACAGGGTGTTCACTGAAGCTTTCTTT. This chain links TRBV2 with TRBJ1-1, with D possibly TRBD1 on 6 matching bases. Looked up from germline, CDR1 is SNHLY and CDR2 is FYNNEI. The CDR3 spans 13 residues. Trimming cost V 8 bases and J 4 bases, with 14 bases left between them.

The gene calls are TRBV12-3 or TRBV12-4 and TRBJ2-7; D call uncertain. Trimming shortened V by 4 bases and J by 1 base, and 8 bases separated the two germline ends. The CDR3 loop spans 13 amino acids. CDR3 loop: CASSWWGSYEQYF. In DNA form, the CDR3 reads TGTGCCAGCAGTTGGTGGGGTTCCTACGAGCAGTACTTC.

For this clonotype: This may arise from a read error, as a much more abundant clone is one base away. The genes are TRBV9 and TRBJ2-1; D unresolved. CDR3 length: 15 residues. Germline assignment: CDR1 SGDLS and CDR2 YYNGEE. The CDR3 DNA sequence: TGTGCCAGCAGCGTAGCTGGGCTTACCTACAATGGGCAGTTCTTC. This gives the protein CASSVAGLTYNGQFF. Full variable domain (rest looked up from reference TRBV9 and TRBJ2-1): DSGVTQTPKHLITATGQRVTLRCSPRSGDLSVYWYQQSLDQGLQFLIQYYNGEERAKGNILERFSAQQFPDLHSELNLSSLELGDSALYFCASSVAGLTYNGQFFGPGTRLTVL.